The 27 T cell receptor beta chains given below trace back to one sample, sequenced in a study of T-cell memory formation after mild COVID-19. TCRdb reanalysed the 5' RACE reads using MiXCR and keeps one entry per CDR3 protein. Here the sample spans under 450,000 distinct CDR3 sequences, about a quarter being singletons. The sample was PBMCs or a T cell subset sorted from them (not recorded which). These receptors all come from an adult woman who had mild COVID-19 (a few samples of this study predate the infection). Cell type and time point are not known.

In its sample, this clonotype was seen a few times. The chain couples TRBV6-1 to TRBJ2-2, with 9 positions matching TRBD1. The CDR3 is 14 amino acids. Germline-derived CDR1 and CDR2 are MNHNS and SASEGT. V lost 8 bases and J lost 2; bases outside the gene matches: 3. CDR3 nucleotide sequence: TGTGCCAGCGGGGGACAGGGTAACACCGGGGAGCTGTTTTTT. This translates into CASGGQGNTGELFF.

A few counts support this clonotype. J is TRBJ2-6 and V is TRBV5-1; D unclear. Germline V lookup: CDR1 SGHRS, CDR2 YFSETQ. The CDR3 has 18 residues. V was trimmed by 0 bases and J by 2 bases, leaving 15 bases between them. As DNA, the CDR3 is TGCGCCAGCAGCTTGGTGGTCCGGCGGTGGGCTGGGGCCAACGTCCTGACTTTC. It encodes CASSLVVRRWAGANVLTF.

DNA of the CDR3: TGTGCCAGCTCACCACCCGGGCCGCCCCAGAAGGGCTACACCTTC. Its translation: CASSPPGPPQKGYTF. This sequence joins TRBV18 and TRBJ1-2; D remains unclear. CDR1 KGHSH and CDR2 LQKENI come from the germline V gene. The CDR3 totals 15 residues. V lost 0 bases to trimming and J lost 8 bases, with 16 bases between them.

This clonotype was seen a single time. The chain recombines TRBV24-1 with TRBJ2-1, with TRBD2 matching 7 bases. Germline CDR1 KGHDR, CDR2 SFDVKD. With 9 bases clipped from V and 12 bases from J, the junction kept 10 bases outside the gene matches. This CDR3 is built from 12 residues. CDR3 sequence: CATLGRGGGQFF. CDR3 DNA: TGTGCCACCTTGGGGCGCGGGGGTGGGCAGTTCTTC.

The chain has TRBV24-1 and TRBJ2-1; 11 bases map to TRBD2. Germline CDR1 KGHDR, CDR2 SFDVKD. V trimming: 3 bases; J trimming: 8 bases; junction bases outside the gene matches: 17. CDR3 size: 19 residues. CDR3 sequence: CATSDGIPGLADSRYEQFF. The CDR3 bases are TGTGCCACCAGTGATGGAATTCCGGGACTAGCGGACTCCCGTTATGAGCAGTTCTTC.

In its sample, this clonotype was seen a few times. The chain links TRBV6-5 to TRBJ2-5, with 10 bases matching TRBD2. CDR3 length equals 15 residues. CDR1 and CDR2 (germline): MNHEY, SVGAGI. With 2 bases clipped from V and 5 bases from J, the junction kept 5 bases outside the gene matches. Here the CDR3 reads CASSYGLAGVETQYF. Written as DNA, the CDR3 is TGTGCCAGCAGTTACGGTCTAGCGGGAGTTGAGACCCAGTACTTC.

This sequence joins TRBV10-3 and TRBJ1-2, with D hard to call. Germline CDR1 is ENHRY and CDR2 is SYGVKD. The germline V and J ends were trimmed by 5 bases and 10 bases, with 14 bases remaining between them. The CDR3 has 12 residues. The CDR3 loop is CAISQPEALYTF. The CDR3 DNA sequence: TGTGCCATCAGTCAACCAGAGGCCCTCTACACCTTC.

There are a few counts of this clonotype. V usage is TRBV18 and J usage is TRBJ2-7; 7 nucleotides align to TRBD2. Germline CDR1 reads KGHSH; CDR2 reads LQKENI. CDR3 length: 14 residues. The V and J ends lost 1 base and 5 bases, in that order; junction bases with no gene match: 5. The CDR3 loop reads CASSPRYREDEQYF. As DNA, the CDR3 is TGTGCCAGCTCACCACGGTATCGGGAGGACGAGCAGTACTTC.

The V gene is TRBV24-1, the J gene TRBJ2-5; 8 bases fit TRBD1. Trimming at V came to 5 bases and at J to 1 base, leaving 5 bases not matched to a gene. This CDR3 region has 15 residues. Germline V gene lookup returns CDR1 KGHDR and CDR2 SFDVKD. The CDR3 DNA follows: TGTGCCACCAGTGGAGACAGGGGCATCCAAGAGACCCAGTACTTC. Amino acids: CATSGDRGIQETQYF.

The chain recombines TRBV4-1 with TRBJ2-1; D possibly corresponds to TRBD1 (5 bases). Germline V lookup: CDR1 MGHRA, CDR2 YSYEKL. V lost 6 bases, J lost 7 bases, and 13 bases lay in between. This CDR3 region has 13 residues. CDR3 DNA sequence: TGCGCCAGCAGGCCCCAGGGTGGAAATGAGCAGTTCTTC. Protein product: CASRPQGGNEQFF.

The V call is TRBV2, the J call TRBJ2-1; 8 bases align to TRBD2. This CDR3 spans 12 amino acids. CDR1 and CDR2 from the germline V gene are SNHLY and FYNNEI. The J segment lost 9 bases and the V segment lost 4 bases, leaving 2 bases of the junction unmatched. CDR3 protein: CASSASGSEQFF. The CDR3 DNA reads TGTGCCAGCAGTGCTAGCGGGTCTGAGCAGTTCTTC.

The V and J genes are TRBV7-8 and TRBJ1-6, with TRBD1 as a possible D gene (6 bases). This CDR3 has 19 residues. The ends were cut back, 5 bases at V and 2 bases at J, with 22 bases in the middle. Germline V gene lookup returns CDR1 SGHVS and CDR2 FQNEAQ. The CDR3 sequence: CASSRLSPTGQAYNSPLHF. The CDR3 DNA sequence: TGTGCCAGCAGCCGTCTTAGCCCCACAGGGCAGGCCTATAATTCACCCCTCCACTTT.

Only a few counts were recorded for this clonotype. The chain couples TRBV3-1 to TRBJ1-2, with TRBD1 matching over 7 bases. The V and J ends lost 5 bases and 6 bases, in that order; junction bases with no gene match: 6. CDR1 is LGHDT, CDR2 YNNKEL, per germline (reference sequence). The CDR3 loop spans 13 amino acids. The CDR3 protein is CASSKTGNDGYTF. CDR3 DNA: TGTGCCAGCAGCAAGACAGGGAACGATGGCTACACCTTC.

The sample holds a few counts of this clonotype. The V and J genes are TRBV24-1 and TRBJ2-5; 8 bases match TRBD1. V shed 3 bases, J shed 4 bases, and the junction held 6 bases outside the gene matches. The CDR3 spans 15 residues. CDR1 is KGHDR and CDR2 is SFDVKD in the germline V gene. CDR3 sequence: CATSDSWTGTETQYF. The CDR3 region has the DNA TGTGCCACCAGTGATAGTTGGACAGGGACAGAGACCCAGTACTTC.

This chain links TRBV3-1 with TRBJ2-5; D is unresolved. The V and J ends lost 0 bases and 5 bases respectively, with 7 bases between them. This CDR3 is built from 13 residues. From germline, CDR1 is LGHDT and CDR2 YNNKEL (reference sequence). CDR3 sequence (DNA): TGTGCCAGCAGCCAAGAGAGTGGGGAGACCCAGTACTTC. Translated, it gives CASSQESGETQYF.

This clonotype came up a few times. The chain has TRBV5-1 and TRBJ1-6; TRBD1 might be the D (5 bases). The V gene's germline CDR1 is SGHRS and CDR2 YFSETQ. V lost 0 bases and J lost 7, with 17 bases in between. This CDR3 spans 17 amino acids. CDR3 region: CASSLVPRTGPNSPLHF. Here the CDR3 DNA reads TGCGCCAGCAGCTTGGTCCCGCGAACGGGGCCGAATTCACCCCTCCACTTT.

The rearrangement uses TRBV7-2 and TRBJ2-1; D gene ambiguous. The CDR3 extends over 12 amino acids. Trimming removed 2 bases at V and 9 bases at J, with 8 bases between. Germline values: CDR1 SGHTA, CDR2 FQGNSA. The CDR3 region is CASSLTALEQFF. The CDR3 coding sequence is TGTGCCAGCAGCTTAACTGCGCTTGAGCAGTTCTTC.

The chain recombines TRBV4-3 with TRBJ2-7; 8 bases match TRBD1. There are 14 residues in the CDR3. The germline gives CDR1 LGHNA, CDR2 YSLEER. Losses at the gene ends were 3 bases for V and 6 bases for J; bases not matched to a gene: 7. CDR3 residues: CASSQEDRDREQYF. The CDR3 bases are TGCGCCAGCAGCCAGGAGGACAGGGATCGCGAGCAGTACTTC.

Only one count was recorded for this clonotype. The rearrangement joins TRBV20-1 to TRBJ2-2; TRBD2 matches at 13 bases. Trimming removed 5 bases from V and 6 bases from J; junction bases left unmatched: 9. This CDR3 spans 16 amino acids. Germline-derived CDR1 and CDR2 are DFQATT and SNEGSKA (reference sequence). The CDR3 DNA reads as TGCAGTGCTTCCCGACTAGCGGGAGGTATGGCCGGGGAGCTGTTTTTT. Translation gives CSASRLAGGMAGELFF.

This sequence joins TRBV4-3 and TRBJ1-2; possible D gene TRBD1, 5 bases. The V end was cut by 2 bases, the J end by 5 bases, with 18 bases between. CDR3 length: 16 amino acids. Germline-derived CDR1 and CDR2 are LGHNA and YSLEER. The CDR3 nucleotides are TGCGCCAGCAGCCAAACTGGGGGGGGTCCTTTGTATGGCTACACCTTC. Translation gives CASSQTGGGPLYGYTF.

In DNA, the CDR3 is TGCGCCAGCAGCCAAGATCGGGCAGGGACTTACGAGCAGTACTTC. Protein sequence: CASSQDRAGTYEQYF. The rearrangement joins TRBV4-1 to TRBJ2-7; possibly TRBD2 for D (6 bases). The ends were cut back, 0 bases at V and 4 bases at J, with 13 bases in the middle. The CDR3 covers 15 residues. Germline CDR1 MGHRA, CDR2 YSYEKL.

Here the CDR3 reads CSAFGLAGGGDEQFF. The CDR3 DNA reads TGCAGTGCTTTCGGACTAGCGGGAGGGGGGGATGAGCAGTTCTTC. The V call is TRBV20-1, the J call TRBJ2-1; 15 positions match TRBD2. The CDR3 length is 15 residues. With V trimmed by 5 bases and J by 8 bases, 7 bases remained unmatched. CDR1 is DFQATT, CDR2 SNEGSKA, per germline (reference sequence).

This clonotype was detected only a few times. V and J are TRBV6-1 and TRBJ2-1; perhaps TRBD2 as D (5 bases). The CDR3 totals 15 residues. Per the germline V gene, CDR1 is MNHNS and CDR2 is SASEGT. V lost 10 bases and J 3 bases, leaving 19 bases between the germline ends. CDR3 sequence reads: CATTLREIGYNEQFF. CDR3 nucleotide sequence: TGTGCCACCACTTTGAGGGAGATTGGCTACAATGAGCAGTTCTTC.

The chain carries TRBV6-5 and TRBJ2-1, with no clear D. Per the germline V gene, CDR1 is MNHEY and CDR2 is SVGAGI. Trimming cost V 5 bases and J 6 bases, with 14 bases left between them. The CDR3 totals 14 residues. CDR3 in amino acids: CASSPSLRLNEQFF. CDR3 DNA: TGTGCCAGCAGTCCCTCACTCCGTCTCAATGAGCAGTTCTTC.

This chain links TRBV4-1 with TRBJ1-2, with 9 bases identical to TRBD1. The CDR3 has 16 amino acids. Germline values: CDR1 MGHRA, CDR2 YSYEKL. V was clipped by 2 bases and J by 3 bases; unmatched bases: 7. The CDR3 DNA is TGCGCCAGCAGCCAACCCCACAGGGGGCCCGACTATGGCTACACCTTC. Translating gives CASSQPHRGPDYGYTF.

The genes are TRBV10-3 and TRBJ2-7; tentatively, D is TRBD1 or TRBD2 (5 bases each). Germline V gene lookup returns CDR1 ENHRY and CDR2 SYGVKD. This CDR3 has 12 residues. The V end lost 8 bases, the J end lost 7 bases, and 15 bases lay between the germline ends. CDR3 protein: CAIRGTDGEQYV. The CDR3 coding sequence is TGTGCCATCCGAGGGACCGATGGGGAGCAGTACGTC.

The chain links TRBV12-3 or TRBV12-4 to TRBJ2-2; tentatively, D is TRBD2 (5 bases). Trimming pared 3 bases from V and 0 bases from J, leaving 14 bases between. The CDR3 is 17 amino acids. CDR3 nucleotides: TGTGCCAGCAGTTTTGGCGGGCTAGTCGCGAACACCGGGGAGCTGTTTTTT. Amino acids: CASSFGGLVANTGELFF.